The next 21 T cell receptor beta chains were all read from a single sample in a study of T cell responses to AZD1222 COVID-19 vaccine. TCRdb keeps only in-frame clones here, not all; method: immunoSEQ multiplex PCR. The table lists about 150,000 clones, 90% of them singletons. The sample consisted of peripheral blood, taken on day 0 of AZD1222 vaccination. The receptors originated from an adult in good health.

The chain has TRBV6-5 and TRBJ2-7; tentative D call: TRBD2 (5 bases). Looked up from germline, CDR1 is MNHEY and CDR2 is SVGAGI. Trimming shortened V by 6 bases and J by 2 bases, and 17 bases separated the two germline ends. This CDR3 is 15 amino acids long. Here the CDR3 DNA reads TGTGCCAGCAGCTTACTAGGTGGGAAGACCTACGAGCAGTACTTC. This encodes CASSLLGGKTYEQYF.

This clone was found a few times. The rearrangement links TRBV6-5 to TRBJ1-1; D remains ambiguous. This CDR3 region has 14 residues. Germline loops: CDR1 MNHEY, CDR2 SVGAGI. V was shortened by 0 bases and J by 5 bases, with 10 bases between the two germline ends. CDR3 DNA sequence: TGTGCCAGCAGTTACTCAGGGTTGGGAACTGAAGCTTTCTTT. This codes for CASSYSGLGTEAFF.

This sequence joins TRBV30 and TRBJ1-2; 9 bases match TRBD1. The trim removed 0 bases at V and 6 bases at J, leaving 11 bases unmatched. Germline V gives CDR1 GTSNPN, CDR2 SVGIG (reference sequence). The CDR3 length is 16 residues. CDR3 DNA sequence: TGTGCCTGGAGTGTACTTGGGCGACAGGGGGTCAATGGCTACACCTTC. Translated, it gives CAWSVLGRQGVNGYTF.

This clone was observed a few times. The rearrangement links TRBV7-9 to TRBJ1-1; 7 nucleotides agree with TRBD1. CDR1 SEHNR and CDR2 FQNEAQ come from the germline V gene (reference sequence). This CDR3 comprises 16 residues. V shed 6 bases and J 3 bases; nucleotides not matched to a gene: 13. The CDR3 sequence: CASSPGQNDRDTEAFF. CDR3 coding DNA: TGTGCCAGCAGTCCGGGACAGAATGATAGGGACACTGAAGCTTTCTTT.

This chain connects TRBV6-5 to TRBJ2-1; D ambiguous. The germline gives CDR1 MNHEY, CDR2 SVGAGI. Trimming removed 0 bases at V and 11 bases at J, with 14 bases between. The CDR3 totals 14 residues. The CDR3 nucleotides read TGTGCCAGCAGTTACTCGACGCTCATTAGTCAGCAGTTCTTC. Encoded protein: CASSYSTLISQQFF.

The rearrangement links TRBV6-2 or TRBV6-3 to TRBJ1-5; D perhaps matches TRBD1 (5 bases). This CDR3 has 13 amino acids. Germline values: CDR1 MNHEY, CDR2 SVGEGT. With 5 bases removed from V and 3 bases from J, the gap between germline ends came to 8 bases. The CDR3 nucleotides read TGTGCCAGCAGTAGCGGACACAATCAGCCCCAGCATTTT. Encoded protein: CASSSGHNQPQHF.

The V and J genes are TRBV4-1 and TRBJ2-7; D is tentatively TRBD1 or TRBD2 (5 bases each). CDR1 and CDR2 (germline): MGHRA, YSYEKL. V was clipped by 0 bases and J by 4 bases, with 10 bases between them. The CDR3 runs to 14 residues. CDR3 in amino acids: CASSQDQGVYEQYF. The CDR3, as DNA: TGCGCCAGCAGCCAAGATCAGGGAGTTTACGAGCAGTACTTC.

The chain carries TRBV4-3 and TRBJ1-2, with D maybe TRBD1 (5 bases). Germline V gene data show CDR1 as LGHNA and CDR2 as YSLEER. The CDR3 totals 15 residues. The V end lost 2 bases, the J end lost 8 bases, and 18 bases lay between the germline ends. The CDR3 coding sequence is TGCGCCAGCAGCCAATTAGGGGTAGAAGAATACGGCTACACCTTC. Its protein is CASSQLGVEEYGYTF.

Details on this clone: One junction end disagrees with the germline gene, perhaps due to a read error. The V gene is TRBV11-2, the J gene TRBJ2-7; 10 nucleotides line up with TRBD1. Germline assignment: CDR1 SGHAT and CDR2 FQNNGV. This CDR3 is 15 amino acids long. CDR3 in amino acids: CASRFGQGGSYEQYF. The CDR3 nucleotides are TGTGCCAGCCGCTTCGGACAGGGGGGCTCCTACGAGCAGTACTTC.

CDR3 sequence: CASTREARGNEQFF. The DNA of the CDR3 is TGTGCCAGCACCCGAGAGGCCCGGGGGAATGAGCAGTTCTTC. The gene calls are TRBV27 and TRBJ2-1; a possible D gene is TRBD2 (6 bases). Trimming took 7 bases from V and 7 from J, leaving 17 bases between them. CDR3 length: 14 amino acids. Germline CDR1 MNHEY, CDR2 SMNVEV (reference sequence).

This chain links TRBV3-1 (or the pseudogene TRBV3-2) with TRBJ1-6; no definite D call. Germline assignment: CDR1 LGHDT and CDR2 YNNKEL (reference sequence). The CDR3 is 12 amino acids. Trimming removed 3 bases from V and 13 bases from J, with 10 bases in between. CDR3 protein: CASSQDPLPLHF. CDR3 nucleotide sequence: TGTGCCAGCAGCCAGGACCCGCTCCCCCTCCACTTT.

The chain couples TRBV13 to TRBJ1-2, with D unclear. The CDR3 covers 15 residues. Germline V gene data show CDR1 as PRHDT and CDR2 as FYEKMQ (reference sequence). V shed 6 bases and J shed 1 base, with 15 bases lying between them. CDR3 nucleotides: TGTGCCAGCAGGTCCCAAGGGTCTATTAACTATGGCTACACCTTC. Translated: CASRSQGSINYGYTF.

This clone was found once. The CDR3 loop reads CSGALGSGSYEQYF. As DNA, the CDR3 is TGCAGCGGGGCTTTGGGTAGCGGCTCCTACGAGCAGTACTTC. J is TRBJ2-7 and V is TRBV29-1; tentative D call: TRBD2 (6 bases). Trimming took off 7 bases at V and 0 bases at J, with 16 bases between the two ends. The germline V gene encodes CDR1 SQVTM and CDR2 ANQGSEA. This CDR3 has 14 amino acids.

The CDR3 loop is CASSIGSSGSRDEQFF. As DNA, the CDR3 is TGTGCCAGTAGTATAGGATCTAGCGGGAGTAGGGATGAGCAGTTCTTC. The chain couples TRBV19 to TRBJ2-1; 10 positions agree with TRBD2. The germline V gene has CDR1 LNHDA and CDR2 SQIVND (reference sequence). Trimming cost V 1 base and J 8 bases; bases outside gene matches: 8. The CDR3 spans 16 residues.

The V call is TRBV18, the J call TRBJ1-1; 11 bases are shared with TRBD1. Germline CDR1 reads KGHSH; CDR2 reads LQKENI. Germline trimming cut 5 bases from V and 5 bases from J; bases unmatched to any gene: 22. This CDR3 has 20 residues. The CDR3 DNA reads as TGTGCCAGCTCAAGATACTCGCCGGGACAGGGGGGCCAAAGGGCTACTGAAGCTTTCTTT. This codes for CASSRYSPGQGGQRATEAFF.

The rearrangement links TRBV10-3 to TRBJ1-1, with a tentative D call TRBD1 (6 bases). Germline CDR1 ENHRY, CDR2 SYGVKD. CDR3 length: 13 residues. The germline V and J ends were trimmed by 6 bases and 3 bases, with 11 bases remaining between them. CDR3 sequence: CAIRGGADTEAFF. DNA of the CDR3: TGTGCCATCAGGGGGGGGGCTGACACTGAAGCTTTCTTT.

The CDR3 coding sequence is TGTGCCAGCTCCCGGCGGGGGCCCGGGGAGCTGTTTTTT. Translation: CASSRRGPGELFF. This sequence joins TRBV3-1 (or the pseudogene TRBV3-2) and TRBJ2-2; possibly TRBD2 for D (7 bases). V gave up 8 bases and J gave up 6 bases, with 13 bases separating them. The length of the CDR3 is 13 residues. Germline assignment: CDR1 LGHDT and CDR2 YNNKEL (reference sequence).

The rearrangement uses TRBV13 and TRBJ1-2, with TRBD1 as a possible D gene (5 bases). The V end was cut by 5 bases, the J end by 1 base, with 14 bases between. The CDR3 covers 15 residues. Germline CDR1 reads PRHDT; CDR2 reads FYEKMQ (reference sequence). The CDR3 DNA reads TGTGCCAGCAGCCCGGGACCGATGAATAACTATGGCTACACCTTC. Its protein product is CASSPGPMNNYGYTF.

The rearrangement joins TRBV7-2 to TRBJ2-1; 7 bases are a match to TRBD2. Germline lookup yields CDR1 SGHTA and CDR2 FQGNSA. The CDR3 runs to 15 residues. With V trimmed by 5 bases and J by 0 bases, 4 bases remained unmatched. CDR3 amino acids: CASSLTSTSYNEQFF. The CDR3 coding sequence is TGTGCCAGCAGCCTGACTAGCACCTCCTACAATGAGCAGTTCTTC. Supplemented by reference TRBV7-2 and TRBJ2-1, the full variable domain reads GAGVSQSPSNKVTEKGKDVELRCDPISGHTALYWYRQSLGQGLEFLIYFQGNSAPDKSGLPSDRFSAERTGGSVSTLTIQRTQQEDSAVYLCASSLTSTSYNEQFFGPGTRLTVL.

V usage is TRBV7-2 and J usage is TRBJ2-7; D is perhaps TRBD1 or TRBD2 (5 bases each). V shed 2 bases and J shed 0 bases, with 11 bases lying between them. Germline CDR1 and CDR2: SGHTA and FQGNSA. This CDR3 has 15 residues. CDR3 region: CASSLLGESSYEQYF. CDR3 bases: TGTGCCAGCAGCTTATTGGGGGAGAGCTCCTACGAGCAGTACTTC.

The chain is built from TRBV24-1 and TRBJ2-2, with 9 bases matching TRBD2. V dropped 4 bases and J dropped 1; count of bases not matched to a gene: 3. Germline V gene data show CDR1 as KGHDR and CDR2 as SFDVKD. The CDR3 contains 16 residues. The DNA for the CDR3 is TGTGCCACCAGTGAAGCTAGCGGGGTGAACACCGGGGAGCTGTTTTTT. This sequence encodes CATSEASGVNTGELFF.